This paragraph covers one TCR beta chain sequence. What it binds is not known. Reverse transcription of roughly 0.5 to 1 ug RNA used random hexamers. Multiplex PCR with immunoSEQ amplified the TCR beta CDR3 across 54 Vbeta and 13 Jbeta. TCRdb ran MiXCR on the immunoSEQ multiplex PCR reads and lists one entry per CDR3 protein. The sample shows approximately 87,000 distinct CDR3 sequences, 96% of them seen only once. Germline V lookup: CDR1 SGDLS, CDR2 YYNGEE. V lost 3 bases and J 0 bases, leaving 5 bases between the germline ends. This CDR3 comprises 13 residues. These data come from a study of CD8 T cells in Susac syndrome. Study results and limitations: Among people with Susac, CD8+ clonal expansion was greatest in TEMRA cells and active patients. Total CD8+ repertoires held about 15 Susac-specific public clones, while CD8+ TEMRA repertoires held a few.

Sequencing used CD8+ T cells from PBMCs. The rearrangement links TRBV9 to TRBJ2-3; D is unresolved. The sequence came from a human donor with Susac syndrome. This CDR3 reads CASSESSTDTQYF. For the CDR3, the DNA is TGTGCCAGCAGCGAGTCTAGCACAGATACGCAGTATTTT.